The clone carrying this T cell receptor (beta chain) was counted ten times or more. The antigen remains undetermined. CDR3 length equals 17 residues. Germline-derived CDR1 and CDR2 are MDHEN and SYDVKM. Trimming shortened V by 3 bases and J by 2 bases, and 14 bases separated the two germline ends. The entry originates in a study of regulatory T cells in long-lasting Graves disease. Both iRepertoire HTBI primers and Arm-PCR of CDR3 regions were used to build the TCR beta libraries. Each CDR3 protein is one row after TCRdb ran MiXCR on the multiplex PCR reads. In the table there are 400,000 to 500,000 distinct CDR3 sequences, 20% to 25% of which are singletons. Findings of the study overall: There were preferences for TRBV28, TRBJ1-2 and TRBJ2-5 in persistent disease.

This sample's time point: persistent/refractory GD, antithyroid drugs over 5 years with positive TRAb. Isolated PBMC RNA provided the starting material for the TCR library. The TCR was taken from a female donor with Graves disease. This chain joins TRBV28 and TRBJ2-6, with a weak D call TRBD1 (6 bases). The sequencing here drew on peripheral blood mononuclear cells (PBMCs), taken when the disease was refractory, from a patient treated with antithyroid drugs. As DNA, the CDR3 is TGTGCCAGCAGTTTCAACAGGGTTTCTGCTGGGGCCAACGTCCTGACTTTC. Protein: CASSFNRVSAGANVLTF.